These 27 T cell receptor beta chains share one sample of origin, sequenced in a study of blood T cell repertoires in COVID-19. Sequencing was performed with immunoSEQ multiplex PCR; in TCRdb, only in-frame clones are kept and a portion is missing. The sample holds about 230,000 clones; less than 90% are singletons and the top ten take under 3%. The sequenced sample was peripheral blood. The receptor source for this set is a woman aged 65 to 85 with active or convalescent COVID-19.

The chain carries TRBV25-1 and TRBJ1-2; D remains ambiguous. There are 12 residues in the CDR3. CDR1 and CDR2 from the germline V gene are MGHDK and SYGVNS. Deletions cut 3 bases from V and 7 bases from J, with 9 bases between. CDR3 sequence: CASSDSSSGYTF. CDR3 DNA sequence: TGTGCCAGCAGTGACTCCTCCAGTGGCTACACCTTC.

This clone occurred once. The rearrangement uses TRBV6-5 and TRBJ2-7, with TRBD1 matching 10 bases. The CDR3 runs 15 residues. The germline V gene has CDR1 MNHEY and CDR2 SVGAGI. V gave up 4 bases and J gave up 5 bases; unmatched junction bases: 8. The CDR3 nucleotides read TGTGCCAGCAGTTTGACAGGGGGCGGGAACCACGAGCAGTACTTC. Its protein is CASSLTGGGNHEQYF.

This chain joins TRBV3-1 (or the pseudogene TRBV3-2) and TRBJ1-2, with D possibly TRBD1 on 5 matching bases. The CDR3 totals 14 residues. Trimming removed 0 bases at V and 5 bases at J, with 10 bases between. The germline gives CDR1 LGHDT, CDR2 YNNKEL (reference sequence). CDR3 sequence reads: CASSQDWGRYGYTF. In DNA, the CDR3 is TGTGCCAGCAGCCAAGATTGGGGCAGGTATGGCTACACCTTC.

This rearrangement joins TRBV5-1 to TRBJ2-7, with 8 bases aligning to TRBD1. The CDR3 spans 17 residues. CDR1 and CDR2 (germline): SGHRS, YFSETQ. The J segment lost 1 base and the V segment lost 0 bases, leaving 9 bases of the junction unmatched. CDR3: CASSLEGTGLSSYEQYF. The CDR3, as DNA: TGCGCCAGCAGCTTGGAGGGGACAGGTTTGAGTTCCTACGAGCAGTACTTC.

About this clone: At the DNA level, this CDR3 is encoded by other sequences in the same sample as well. The rearrangement uses TRBV28 and TRBJ1-1; D is undetermined. The CDR3 spans 11 residues. V lost 5 bases, J lost 1 base, and 2 bases lay in between. Germline lookup yields CDR1 MDHEN and CDR2 SYDVKM. CDR3 nucleotide sequence: TGTGCCAGCAGTCGGAACACTGAAGCTTTCTTT. Translating gives CASSRNTEAFF.

This chain uses TRBV10-1 with TRBJ1-1, with D tentatively TRBD1 (6 bases). Germline V gene sequence: CDR1 WNHNN, CDR2 SYGVQD (reference sequence). The CDR3 spans 14 residues. The V and J ends lost 6 bases and 2 bases respectively, with 13 bases between them. DNA of the CDR3: TGCGCCAGCAGCCTCGGACAGCCCAACACTGAAGCTTTCTTT. Translated: CASSLGQPNTEAFF.

The V call is TRBV7-2, the J call TRBJ1-2; D is undetermined. The CDR3 sequence is 14 residues long. Germline V lookup: CDR1 SGHTA, CDR2 FQGNSA. V lost 1 base to trimming and J lost 1 base, with 7 bases between them. The CDR3 loop reads CASSLVPGNYGYTF. CDR3 sequence (DNA): TGTGCCAGCAGCTTAGTTCCGGGTAACTATGGCTACACCTTC.

This chain joins TRBV6-2 or TRBV6-3 and TRBJ2-1; TRBD2 matches 16 bases. Per germline, CDR1 MNHEY and CDR2 SVGEGT. Trimming at V came to 0 bases and at J to 2 bases, leaving 4 bases not matched to a gene. The CDR3 has 19 residues. For the CDR3, the DNA is TGTGCCAGCAGTTACTCGGGACTAGCGGGAGGGCCGACCTACAATGAGCAGTTCTTC. Its protein is CASSYSGLAGGPTYNEQFF.

The chain carries TRBV11-3 and TRBJ2-1, with 10 positions matching TRBD2. CDR3 length: 15 residues. Germline CDR1 SGHNT, CDR2 YENEEA. The J segment lost 7 bases and the V segment lost 1 base, leaving 4 bases of the junction unmatched. Here the CDR3 reads CASSLALAGANEQFF. In DNA, the CDR3 is TGTGCCAGCAGCTTAGCGCTAGCGGGGGCTAATGAGCAGTTCTTC.

The rearrangement uses TRBV7-2 and TRBJ2-3; 8 nucleotides match TRBD1. The J segment lost 3 bases and the V segment lost 7 bases, leaving 3 bases of the junction unmatched. The CDR3 has 13 amino acids. Germline V CDR1 and CDR2: SGHTA, FQGNSA. For the CDR3, the DNA is TGTGCCAGCACAGGGACAGGAACAGATACGCAGTATTTT. Translated: CASTGTGTDTQYF.

The chain uses TRBV5-6 and TRBJ2-2; TRBD2 matches at 9 bases. This CDR3 is 16 amino acids long. Germline-derived CDR1 and CDR2 are SGHDT and YYEEEE. The V and J ends lost 4 bases and 0 bases, in that order; junction bases with no gene match: 4. The CDR3 loop reads CASSARLAANTGELFF. The CDR3 DNA sequence: TGTGCCAGCAGCGCCCGACTAGCGGCGAACACCGGGGAGCTGTTTTTT.

This clone was detected only a few times. The chain joins TRBV24-1 to TRBJ1-3; tentative D call: TRBD1 (5 bases). Germline-derived CDR1 and CDR2 are KGHDR and SFDVKD. V shed 5 bases and J shed 4 bases, with 20 bases lying between them. The CDR3 is made up of 17 amino acids. CDR3 amino acids: CATSVPVLKGPGNTIYF. The CDR3 DNA reads TGTGCCACCAGTGTTCCCGTGCTAAAGGGGCCCGGAAACACCATATATTTT.

V is TRBV4-1 and J is TRBJ1-2; 10 nucleotides agree with TRBD1. V shed 0 bases, J shed 8 bases, and the junction held 6 bases outside the gene matches. The CDR3 runs to 15 residues. Germline CDR1 and CDR2: MGHRA and YSYEKL. The CDR3 spells CASSQDGQGVWGYTF. DNA of the CDR3: TGCGCCAGCAGCCAAGATGGACAGGGGGTATGGGGCTACACCTTC.

This chain connects TRBV4-3 to TRBJ1-2; D not certain. Trimming shortened V by 3 bases and J by 8 bases, and 13 bases separated the two germline ends. Germline V CDR1 and CDR2: LGHNA, YSLEER. The CDR3 is 13 amino acids. The CDR3 loop reads CASSHEGRSGYTF. In DNA, the CDR3 is TGCGCCAGCAGCCATGAAGGGAGGAGCGGCTACACCTTC.

The chain couples TRBV19 to TRBJ2-5, with TRBD2 matching over 9 bases. Trimming at V came to 5 bases and at J to 1 base, leaving 11 bases not matched to a gene. Per germline, CDR1 LNHDA and CDR2 SQIVND (reference sequence). The CDR3 totals 17 residues. CDR3 region: CASSAAGGAGGQETQYF. The DNA of the CDR3 is TGTGCCAGTAGTGCCGCCGGGGGAGCGGGGGGCCAAGAGACCCAGTACTTC.

The chain recombines TRBV11-2 with TRBJ2-3; D perhaps matches TRBD2 (7 bases). Germline values: CDR1 SGHAT, CDR2 FQNNGV. Trimming removed 3 bases from V and 2 bases from J, with 24 bases in between. This CDR3 has 19 residues. CDR3 protein: CASSFPWGGRSGSTDTQYF. CDR3 coding DNA: TGTGCCAGCAGCTTCCCCTGGGGGGGCCGATCCGGGTCCACAGATACGCAGTATTTT.

The chain uses TRBV7-2 and TRBJ2-5; no definite D call. The V and J ends lost 1 base and 7 bases respectively, with 16 bases between them. Germline CDR1 SGHTA, CDR2 FQGNSA. The CDR3 sequence is 15 residues long. As DNA, the CDR3 is TGTGCCAGCAGCTTAGTGTTTCGAGTTTCCGGGACCCAGTACTTC. Amino acid sequence: CASSLVFRVSGTQYF.

J is TRBJ1-2 and V is TRBV27, with D possibly matching TRBD1 (5 bases). The CDR3 runs 16 residues. V dropped 6 bases and J dropped 4 bases, with 21 bases sitting between them. Germline V gene sequence: CDR1 MNHEY, CDR2 SMNVEV (reference sequence). The CDR3 DNA is TGTGCCAGCAGGGTCGAATTCGGCAGGGTGGGCTATGGCTACACCTTC. Amino acids: CASRVEFGRVGYGYTF.

V gene TRBV12-3 or TRBV12-4 combines with J gene TRBJ1-1; D is possibly TRBD1 (5 bases). The V and J ends lost 3 bases and 5 bases respectively, with 10 bases between them. This CDR3 spans 13 amino acids. The CDR3 nucleotides are TGTGCCAGCAGTTTCGGGAGGGGAACTGAAGCTTTCTTT. It translates to CASSFGRGTEAFF.

The chain links TRBV30 to TRBJ2-7, with 7 bases lining up with TRBD2. Germline trimming cut 5 bases from V and 5 bases from J; bases unmatched to any gene: 9. The CDR3 totals 13 residues. Germline V gene sequence: CDR1 GTSNPN, CDR2 SVGIG (reference sequence). The CDR3 protein is CAWRGVARDEQYF. The CDR3 DNA is TGTGCCTGGCGGGGGGTAGCCCGGGACGAGCAGTACTTC.

V is TRBV7-7 and J is TRBJ2-5, with TRBD1 matching over 8 bases. CDR1 SSHAT and CDR2 FNYEAQ come from the germline V gene (reference sequence). With 4 bases clipped from V and 4 bases from J, the junction kept 5 bases outside the gene matches. The CDR3 totals 14 residues. Here the CDR3 reads CASSSGQGGETQYF. The CDR3 DNA is TGTGCCAGCAGCTCCGGACAGGGTGGAGAGACCCAGTACTTC.

The V and J genes are TRBV7-2 and TRBJ2-2, with a tentative D call TRBD1 (5 bases). Per germline, CDR1 SGHTA and CDR2 FQGNSA. Trimming took off 2 bases at V and 2 bases at J, with 12 bases between the two ends. The CDR3 contains 16 residues. This CDR3 reads CASSLNMGHNTGELFF. As DNA, the CDR3 is TGTGCCAGCAGCTTAAACATGGGGCACAACACCGGGGAGCTGTTTTTT.

This clone showed up just once. The V gene is TRBV7-8, the J gene TRBJ1-4, with 7 bases that match TRBD1. The CDR3 has 17 residues. After removal of 1 base from V and 0 bases from J, the junction contained 5 bases not matched to a gene. CDR1 SGHVS and CDR2 FQNEAQ come from the germline V gene. CDR3 nucleotides: TGTGCCAGCAGCTTAGTAACGGGACAGACAACTAATGAAAAACTGTTTTTT. Translated: CASSLVTGQTTNEKLFF. The complete variable domain, with remaining parts taken from reference TRBV7-8 and TRBJ1-4, reads GAGVSQSPRYKVAKRGQDVALRCDPISGHVSLFWYQQALGQGPEFLTYFQNEAQLDKSGLPSDRFFAERPEGSVSTLKIQRTQQEDSAVYLCASSLVTGQTTNEKLFFGSGTQLSVL.

This sequence joins TRBV19 and TRBJ2-7; 9 bases fit TRBD2. J gave up 4 bases and V 4 bases, and 2 bases lay outside the gene matches. The CDR3 runs to 13 residues. CDR1 LNHDA and CDR2 SQIVND come from the germline V gene (reference sequence). The CDR3 nucleotides are TGTGCCAGTAGTAGGAGCGGGGGGTACGAGCAGTACTTC. Translation gives CASSRSGGYEQYF.

The chain links TRBV28 to TRBJ1-5, with D tentatively TRBD1 (6 bases). CDR3 length equals 16 residues. CDR1 MDHEN and CDR2 SYDVKM come from the germline V gene. Trimming removed 4 bases at V and 4 bases at J, with 17 bases between. The CDR3 nucleotides read TGTGCCAGCAGTTCGGAACACAGGGTCTGGAATCAGCCCCAGCATTTT. Its protein product is CASSSEHRVWNQPQHF.

This chain joins TRBV11-2 and TRBJ2-1; possibly TRBD2 for D (5 bases). Trimming shortened V by 3 bases and J by 4 bases, and 19 bases separated the two germline ends. The CDR3 length is 17 residues. Germline lookup yields CDR1 SGHAT and CDR2 FQNNGV. The CDR3 loop reads CASSFPSGSVRYNEQFF. CDR3 DNA: TGTGCCAGCAGCTTCCCCAGCGGAAGCGTCAGGTACAATGAGCAGTTCTTC.

The J gene is TRBJ2-4, the V gene TRBV7-3, with 11 bases fitting TRBD2. The V gene end was trimmed by 5 bases and the J gene end by 1 base; junction bases not matched to a gene: 19. Germline CDR1 reads SGHTA; CDR2 reads FQGTGA. The CDR3 contains 21 residues. CDR3 residues: CASSPAPIAGGPFVAKNIQYF. The CDR3 coding sequence is TGTGCCAGCAGCCCCGCCCCCATAGCGGGGGGGCCGTTTGTTGCCAAAAACATTCAGTACTTC.